These 6 T cell receptor beta chains came from one sample sequenced in a study of cytomegalovirus exposure and HLA in healthy donors. PCR primers comprised 60 Vbeta and 13 Jbeta primers. The repertoire was sequenced with immunoSEQ multiplex PCR; TCRdb's copy has only in-frame clones and lacks some. Of 200,000 to 250,000 clones listed, around 75% are singletons. The specimen was PBMCs. The receptors were sampled from a woman in her 30s in good health and CMV-seronegative.

This chain links TRBV6-1 with TRBJ1-2, with D uncertain. Germline CDR1 is MNHNS and CDR2 is SASEGT. Trimming cost V 5 bases and J 5 bases, with 12 bases left between them. The CDR3 is 13 amino acids. CDR3 coding DNA: TGTGCCAGCAGTTTCTCGGAGCGGTATGGCTACACCTTC. It is translated as CASSFSERYGYTF.

The chain links TRBV27 to TRBJ1-1; D unclear. The CDR3 consists of 13 residues. CDR1 and CDR2 (germline): MNHEY, SMNVEV (reference sequence). Trimming pared 5 bases from V and 5 bases from J, leaving 12 bases between. CDR3 nucleotides: TGTGCCAGCAGTCCTCTAGGTGGGACTGAAGCTTTCTTT. This sequence encodes CASSPLGGTEAFF.

This chain's CDR3 is CASSRGQGYGYTF. CDR3 DNA sequence: TGCGCCAGCAGCCGCGGACAGGGTTACGGCTACACCTTC. The chain couples TRBV5-1 to TRBJ1-2, with TRBD1 matching 8 bases. The V and J ends lost 4 bases and 8 bases, in that order; junction bases with no gene match: 7. The length of the CDR3 is 13 residues. The germline V gene has CDR1 SGHRS and CDR2 YFSETQ.

The V and J genes are TRBV5-6 and TRBJ2-1, with D possibly being TRBD2 (5 bases). V lost 0 bases and J 9 bases, leaving 10 bases between the germline ends. There are 13 residues in the CDR3. Germline lookup yields CDR1 SGHDT and CDR2 YYEEEE. The CDR3 spells CASSLELVGEQFF. The CDR3, as DNA: TGTGCCAGCAGCTTGGAACTAGTGGGTGAGCAGTTCTTC.

As regards this clone: An end of the junction does not agree with germline; a read error may underlie this. The chain employs TRBV7-9 and TRBJ2-7; weak D call: TRBD2 (5 bases). Germline assignment: CDR1 SEHNR and CDR2 FQNEAQ (reference sequence). The CDR3 sequence is 13 residues long. CDR3 sequence reads: CSSSPRRLNEQYF. The CDR3 bases are TGTTCCAGCAGCCCTCGCCGACTAAACGAGCAGTACTTC.

This chain connects TRBV29-1 to TRBJ2-3, with D maybe TRBD2 (7 bases). Germline V CDR1 and CDR2: SQVTM, ANQGSEA. Between the trimmed V and J ends, which lost 6 bases and 3 bases, there was a span of 19 bases. This CDR3 comprises 15 residues. The CDR3 region has the DNA TGCAGCGTGGGGGGCGGCGGGGGAAGTACAGATACGCAGTATTTT. Translating gives CSVGGGGGSTDTQYF.